This T cell receptor (beta chain) is from a study of shared T cell receptors in the human thymus. The protocol was immunoSEQ multiplex PCR, while the TCRdb copy is restricted to in-frame clones and leaves out a portion. The profile shows over 65,000 clones, about 96% of them singletons. The CDR3 has 19 residues. Germline CDR1 is MNHEY and CDR2 is SMNVEV (reference sequence). With 5 bases removed from V and 1 base from J, the gap between germline ends came to 21 bases. Sample: thymocytes. The TCR sequence derives from a human donor. The gene calls are TRBV27 and TRBJ1-6; D is possibly TRBD1 (6 bases). The chain's CDR3 is CASSPRPEYRESYNSPLHF. The CDR3 coding sequence is TGTGCCAGCAGTCCAAGACCCGAATACAGGGAATCCTATAATTCACCCCTCCACTTT.